A single sample is the source of the 32 T cell receptor beta chains below, sequenced in a study of blood T cell repertoires in COVID-19 (dated by TCRdb to the early 2020s). The library was obtained by the immunoSEQ multiplex PCR assay. The clones in this table, taken by TCRdb from immuneACCESS, are in-frame only. Not every clone is retained; where verified, under half of the shortfall comes from an unresolved V gene, and the cause of the rest is unknown. This sample has about 250,000 clones in its table, and 81% of those were observed once. Together, the top ten hold about 8% of the sample. Sequenced material: peripheral blood. These receptors came from a woman of 80 years or more with acute or convalescent COVID-19.

The CDR3 DNA follows: TGCGCCAGCAGTGAGACTAGCTACGACGAGCAGTACTTC. This translates into CASSETSYDEQYF. The genes are TRBV10-2 and TRBJ2-7; possibly TRBD2 for D (6 bases). The ends were cut back, 2 bases at V and 5 bases at J, with 10 bases in the middle. The CDR3 is made up of 13 amino acids. Germline CDR1 reads WSHSY; CDR2 reads SAAADI.

The CDR3 DNA reads TGTGCCAGCAGTCCCCTCCGGACAGGGTACCAGCCCCAGCATTTT. This sequence encodes CASSPLRTGYQPQHF. V usage is TRBV6-2 or TRBV6-3 and J usage is TRBJ1-5, with TRBD1 matching 8 bases. V lost 5 bases to trimming and J lost 7 bases; unmatched junction nucleotides: 10. Germline CDR1 is MNHEY and CDR2 is SVGEGT. The CDR3 runs 15 residues.

In DNA form, the CDR3 reads TGTGCCAGCAGTACGACAGGGAACACCGGGGAGCTGTTTTTT. The encoded protein is CASSTTGNTGELFF. This chain links TRBV6-5 with TRBJ2-2; weak D call: TRBD1 (6 bases). The CDR3 consists of 14 residues. Trimming cost V 5 bases and J 1 base, with 8 bases left between them. Germline loops: CDR1 MNHEY, CDR2 SVGAGI.

The V and J genes are TRBV18 and TRBJ2-1; 8 nucleotides line up with TRBD2. CDR1 KGHSH and CDR2 LQKENI come from the germline V gene. With 0 bases clipped from V and 7 bases from J, the junction kept 8 bases outside the gene matches. The CDR3 extends over 16 amino acids. Written as DNA, the CDR3 is TGTGCCAGCTCACCACCCATGCGCGGGGGGAATAATGAGCAGTTCTTC. It encodes CASSPPMRGGNNEQFF.

In nucleotides, the CDR3 is TGTGCCAGCAGCTTCCCCTCCCTAGCGGGAGGTGGAATCGGGGAGCTGTTTTTT. Its translation: CASSFPSLAGGGIGELFF. This chain links TRBV11-2 with TRBJ2-2; 11 bases fit TRBD2. CDR1 SGHAT and CDR2 FQNNGV come from the germline V gene. This CDR3 has 18 amino acids. V lost 3 bases, J lost 7 bases, and 13 bases stayed unmatched.

The chain employs TRBV28 and TRBJ2-2, with D possibly matching TRBD2 (6 bases). Trimming pared 3 bases from V and 6 bases from J, leaving 17 bases between. Germline V gene data show CDR1 as MDHEN and CDR2 as SYDVKM. CDR3 size: 16 residues. The DNA of the CDR3 is TGTGCCAGCAGTTTCGTCAGCGGAGCGGGTTCCGGGGAGCTGTTTTTT. This encodes CASSFVSGAGSGELFF.

This clone is a singleton in its sample. This chain joins TRBV7-9 and TRBJ1-2; TRBD1 agrees at 9 bases. With 1 base clipped from V and 4 bases from J, the junction kept 4 bases outside the gene matches. The CDR3 contains 15 residues. Germline-derived CDR1 and CDR2 are SEHNR and FQNEAQ (reference sequence). The CDR3 DNA is TGTGCCAGCAGCTTAGGGGACAGGGCGTTCTATGGCTACACCTTC. Translated: CASSLGDRAFYGYTF.

The chain combines TRBV21-1 with TRBJ1-3; TRBD1 reflects the table's D call only, with no check against the DNA. TRBV21-1 is termed a pseudogene. This CDR3 comprises 18 residues. CDR3 sequence reads: CASSKAQDSALSGNTIYF. DNA for the CDR3: TGTGCCAGCAGCAAAGCACAGGACAGCGCGCTCTCTGGAAACACCATATATTTT.

The V call is TRBV12-3 or TRBV12-4, the J call TRBJ1-2; D is perhaps TRBD1 (5 bases). V gave up 8 bases and J gave up 14 bases, with 21 bases separating them. This CDR3 is built from 12 residues. The DNA of the CDR3 is TGTGCCAGCGCCCCGTCCGGGGGAGTGGGAACCTTC. Translated: CASAPSGGVGTF.

This clone was seen more than once but under ten times. V gene TRBV7-2 combines with J gene TRBJ2-7; 13 bases are shared with TRBD2. V dropped 4 bases and J dropped 1; count of bases not matched to a gene: 13. CDR1 is SGHTA, CDR2 FQGNSA, per germline. The CDR3 loop spans 19 amino acids. The CDR3 bases are TGTGCCAGCAGCTCCGGACTAGCGGGAGAGTTCTTAGGTTCCTACGAGCAGTACTTC. Its translation is CASSSGLAGEFLGSYEQYF.

The chain is built from TRBV19 and TRBJ2-1; D ambiguous. The V gene's germline CDR1 is LNHDA and CDR2 SQIVND (reference sequence). Trimming shortened V by 3 bases and J by 2 bases, and 11 bases separated the two germline ends. This CDR3 contains 15 residues. The CDR3 protein is CASSMRSLPYNEQFF. The DNA of the CDR3 is TGTGCCAGTAGTATGCGGAGTTTACCCTACAATGAGCAGTTCTTC. The full variable domain, completed using reference TRBV19 and TRBJ2-1, is DGGITQSPKYLFRKEGQNVTLSCEQNLNHDAMYWYRQDPGQGLRLIYYSQIVNDFQKGDIAEGYSVSREKKESFPLTVTSAQKNPTAFYLCASSMRSLPYNEQFFGPGTRLTVL.

The chain carries TRBV28 and TRBJ2-3; possible D gene TRBD1, 6 bases. The length of the CDR3 is 14 residues. Germline CDR1 is MDHEN and CDR2 is SYDVKM. V was cut by 5 bases and J by 1 base, with 10 bases left in between. The CDR3 region is CASSASGGTDTQYF. CDR3 DNA sequence: TGTGCCAGCAGTGCTTCAGGGGGCACAGATACGCAGTATTTT. The full variable domain, with the rest looked up from reference TRBV28 and TRBJ2-3, is DVKVTQSSRYLVKRTGEKVFLECVQDMDHENMFWYRQDPGLGLRLIYFSYDVKMKEKGDIPEGYSVSREKKERFSLILESASTNQTSMYLCASSASGGTDTQYFGPGTRLTVL.

The chain employs TRBV3-1 (or the pseudogene TRBV3-2) and TRBJ2-5, with D possibly matching TRBD1 (6 bases). Germline CDR1 is LGHDT and CDR2 is YNNKEL (reference sequence). With 3 bases removed from V and 2 bases from J, the gap between germline ends came to 16 bases. The CDR3 sequence is 16 residues long. This chain's CDR3 is CASSHITRGSQETQYF. The CDR3, as DNA: TGTGCCAGCAGCCACATTACAAGGGGGTCTCAAGAGACCCAGTACTTC.

This clone came up once. For the CDR3, the DNA is TGTGCCAGCAGACTAGCCTCGACCTACGAGCAGTACTTC. Translating it yields CASRLASTYEQYF. The V and J genes are TRBV3-1 (or the pseudogene TRBV3-2) and TRBJ2-7; D is perhaps TRBD2 (6 bases). The CDR3 covers 13 residues. V lost 6 bases and J 2 bases, leaving 11 bases between the germline ends. The germline V gene encodes CDR1 LGHDT and CDR2 YNNKEL (reference sequence).

A single count supports this clone. CDR3 in amino acids: CASGPGQGAHEQYF. CDR3 coding DNA: TGTGCTAGTGGACCCGGACAGGGGGCACACGAGCAGTACTTC. The chain links TRBV12-5 to TRBJ2-7; 11 bases agree with TRBD1. Looked up from germline, CDR1 is LGHNT and CDR2 is FRNRAP. Losses at the gene ends were 6 bases for V and 5 bases for J; bases not matched to a gene: 6. The CDR3 extends over 14 amino acids.

In this sample, this clone turned up a few times. The CDR3 region has the DNA TGTGCCAGCAGCTTAGGTGGCCAGGTCTATGGCTACACCTTC. It specifies CASSLGGQVYGYTF. This chain connects TRBV7-9 to TRBJ1-2, with D unclear. Trimming left V 1 base short and J 4 bases short, with 10 bases between. From germline, CDR1 is SEHNR and CDR2 FQNEAQ (reference sequence). The CDR3 contains 14 residues.

V is TRBV27 and J is TRBJ2-7; tentatively, D is TRBD1 (5 bases). The CDR3 consists of 16 residues. Germline loops: CDR1 MNHEY, CDR2 SMNVEV (reference sequence). Trimming took 1 base from V and 2 from J, leaving 15 bases between them. Here the CDR3 reads CASSLFRPPDTYEQYF. The CDR3 DNA is TGTGCCAGCAGTTTATTTAGACCCCCGGACACCTACGAGCAGTACTTC.

This clone has just one count. The chain recombines TRBV6-1 with TRBJ2-2; TRBD1 matches 7 bases. The CDR3 totals 16 residues. Germline V lookup: CDR1 MNHNS, CDR2 SASEGT. The V segment lost 4 bases and the J segment 3 bases; nucleotides outside the gene matches: 8. CDR3 sequence: CASSGTGEVYTGELFF. CDR3 in DNA: TGTGCCAGCAGTGGAACAGGGGAAGTTTACACCGGGGAGCTGTTTTTT.

The chain is built from TRBV6-5 and TRBJ2-7, with 12 positions matching TRBD2. This CDR3 is built from 15 residues. The germline CDR1 and CDR2 sequences are MNHEY and SVGAGI. V lost 6 bases, J lost 4 bases, and 7 bases stayed unmatched. The CDR3 DNA sequence: TGTGCCAGCAGGAGGACTAGCGGGAACGATTACGAGCAGTACTTC. This sequence encodes CASRRTSGNDYEQYF.

The rearrangement links TRBV6-4 to TRBJ2-2; no firm D call. In germline, CDR1 is MRHNA, CDR2 SNTAGT. CDR3 length equals 12 residues. Trimming took off 3 bases at V and 6 bases at J, with 5 bases between the two ends. The CDR3 DNA reads TGTGCCAGCAGTGATCCGTCCGGGGAGCTGTTTTTT. Its translation is CASSDPSGELFF.

This chain uses TRBV21-1 with TRBJ1-5; the table assigns TRBD1, which was not confirmed against the DNA. TRBV21-1 is classified as a pseudogene. The CDR3 extends over 16 amino acids. CDR3 DNA sequence: TGTGCCAGCAGCAAGGCCGACAGGGGGAGCAATCAGCCCCAGCATTTT. The encoded protein is CASSKADRGSNQPQHF.

This clone has just a few counts. The chain employs TRBV28 and TRBJ1-2, with D possibly TRBD1 on 5 matching bases. The V end lost 8 bases, the J end lost 3 bases, and 13 bases lay between the germline ends. The CDR3 runs 13 residues. Germline CDR1 is MDHEN and CDR2 is SYDVKM. CDR3: CASRSGGDYGYTF. The CDR3 DNA follows: TGTGCCAGCCGGAGCGGGGGAGACTATGGCTACACCTTC.

The chain links TRBV7-2 to TRBJ2-1; TRBD1 aligns across 7 bases. This CDR3 is 13 amino acids long. Germline loops: CDR1 SGHTA, CDR2 FQGNSA. With V trimmed by 4 bases and J by 13 bases, 10 bases remained unmatched. The CDR3 nucleotides are TGTGCCAGCAGCTCAGACAGGGTGTACACTCAGTTCTTC. This encodes CASSSDRVYTQFF.

Worth noting for this clone: Distinct nucleotide sequences in the sample also encode this CDR3. CDR3 nucleotides: TGTGCCAGCAGTGAGGCCGGCAGGGGGCAGGGCTACACCTTC. As protein: CASSEAGRGQGYTF. The chain recombines TRBV6-1 with TRBJ1-2; 8 bases fit TRBD1. The length of the CDR3 is 14 residues. The trim removed 3 bases at V and 8 bases at J, leaving 8 bases unmatched. Germline V gives CDR1 MNHNS, CDR2 SASEGT.

V gene TRBV3-1 (or the pseudogene TRBV3-2) combines with J gene TRBJ2-5; weak D call: TRBD1 (6 bases). Trimming removed 5 bases from V and 3 bases from J, with 13 bases in between. The CDR3 is 14 residues long. In germline, CDR1 is LGHDT, CDR2 YNNKEL (reference sequence). CDR3 protein: CASSSPGTKETQYF. CDR3 DNA sequence: TGTGCCAGCAGCTCCCCCGGGACAAAAGAGACCCAGTACTTC.

This chain links TRBV2 with TRBJ2-5; D might be TRBD2 (5 bases). The CDR3 runs 13 residues. Germline lookup yields CDR1 SNHLY and CDR2 FYNNEI. V was trimmed by 10 bases and J by 2 bases, leaving 14 bases between them. The CDR3 nucleotides read TGTGCCACCACCCGACGGGGACAAGAGACCCAGTACTTC. Its protein product is CATTRRGQETQYF.

J is TRBJ2-7 and V is TRBV3-1 (or the pseudogene TRBV3-2), with 10 bases aligning to TRBD1. The CDR3 runs 14 residues. CDR1 and CDR2 from the germline V gene are LGHDT and YNNKEL (reference sequence). V was clipped by 5 bases and J by 2 bases; unmatched bases: 3. This CDR3 is CASSAGTGAYEQYF. The CDR3 nucleotides read TGTGCCAGCAGCGCCGGGACAGGGGCCTACGAGCAGTACTTC.

V is TRBV7-8 and J is TRBJ2-7, with 13 bases identical to TRBD2. CDR1 and CDR2 (germline): SGHVS, FQNEAQ. The CDR3 has 17 residues. The V gene end was trimmed by 5 bases and the J gene end by 2 bases; junction bases not matched to a gene: 9. CDR3 sequence: CASSVGTSGATAYEQYF. The CDR3 nucleotides read TGTGCCAGCAGCGTTGGGACTAGCGGGGCGACGGCCTACGAGCAGTACTTC.

Details on this clone: The junction shows a germline mismatch at one end, possibly a read error. The chain combines TRBV19 with TRBJ2-1; unclear D gene. The CDR3 is 11 residues long. Germline-derived CDR1 and CDR2 are LNHDA and SQIVND (reference sequence). CDR3 amino acids: CASSIYKEQFF. CDR3 nucleotide sequence: TGTGCCAGTAGTATTTACAAGGAGCAGTTCTTC.

V and J are TRBV27 and TRBJ2-5, with D perhaps matching TRBD1 (5 bases). V gave up 1 base and J gave up 2 bases, with 11 bases separating them. The CDR3 consists of 15 residues. CDR1 MNHEY and CDR2 SMNVEV come from the germline V gene (reference sequence). CDR3 nucleotides: TGTGCCAGCAGTTTATTCAGTCAGGGTCAAGAGACCCAGTACTTC. Its translation is CASSLFSQGQETQYF.

The rearrangement joins TRBV5-1 to TRBJ2-5; TRBD1 matches 7 bases. V was pared by 5 bases and J by 4 bases, with 11 bases of the junction left unmatched. Germline CDR1 SGHRS, CDR2 YFSETQ. This CDR3 has 15 residues. The CDR3 here is CASRTTGQPGETQYF. DNA of the CDR3: TGCGCCAGCAGAACGACGGGACAGCCTGGAGAGACCCAGTACTTC.

This chain uses TRBV2 with TRBJ2-2; possible D gene TRBD2, 6 bases. The length of the CDR3 is 13 residues. V was cut by 7 bases and J by 7 bases, with 13 bases left in between. The germline gives CDR1 SNHLY, CDR2 FYNNEI. Here the CDR3 reads CASKLTGGGELFF. The DNA for the CDR3 is TGTGCCAGCAAATTGACCGGGGGCGGGGAGCTGTTTTTT.